Sequencing of this T cell receptor beta chain was carried out in a study of IL-17A CD8 T cells in psoriatic arthritis synovium. Study-level background: The goal of the study was to define the phenotype, molecular profile and function of synovial IL-17A+CD8+ T cells in psoriatic arthritis pathogenesis.

This clone was seen more than once but under ten times. This receptor's antigen is unknown. No quality values exist for individual bases; no much larger clone is one base distant. CDR1 and CDR2, per the germline V gene, are MNHNS and SASEGT. V ends up 1 base short and J 2 bases short, with an unmatched junction base count of 8. The CDR3 measures 17 amino acids from cysteine to phenylalanine. The retained sequence is limited to the CDR3, 51 bases, with the frame set at the first base. CD3+ T cells isolated by magnetic separation were stimulated with PMA and ionomycin for approximately 1.4 hours and then labeled using IL-17A and IFNgamma cytokine secretion assays. Synovial fluid effusions were aspirated from the actively inflamed joints of patients with psoriatic arthritis. Memory CD8+ T cells in synovial fluid were sorted patient by patient into Tc17 (IL-17A+) cells, bulk memory cells and Tc1 (IL-17A-IFNgamma+) cells in order to compare their TCR repertoires. The Classification of Psoriatic Arthritis Study Group (CASPAR) criteria were met by the psoriatic arthritis patients. Cytokine-secreting cells were counterstained with viability dye and anti-CD3, CD8, CD14 and CD4 antibodies and sorted on a BD FACSAria. Three patients with psoriatic arthritis provided sorted synovial fluid CD8+ T cell subsets that underwent TCRbeta sequencing. After isolation with Lymphoprep, synovial fluid mononuclear cells were cryopreserved in liquid nitrogen until use. Approximately 50% fetal calf serum and about 9.2% dimethyl sulfoxide were contained in the cryopreservation medium.

The study at large found these results: Cells were obtained from synovial fluid rather than synovial tissue, because no psoriatic arthritis synovial tissue samples were available. Morisita overlap indices above 0.8 were seen in a couple of patients because many Tc17 clones were shared with the synovial Tc1 population. Although over 4% of the repertoire was occupied by some individual clones, most synovial CD8+ subsets remained polyclonal. TCR sequencing covered only a few patients, which the authors acknowledged as a limited sample size.

After DNA extraction (Qiagen), TCRbeta V-D-J rearrangements were amplified in a bias-controlled manner and then sequenced at high throughput (immunoSEQ; Adaptive Biotech). Regarding the original processing steps: The immunoSEQ Analyzer platform was used for sequence-level analysis of productive sequences. Clonality was calculated as 1 minus Pielou's evenness, with values from 0 (highly polyclonal) to 1 (monoclonal). Repertoire overlap between subsets was quantified with the Morisita index, from 0 (no similarity) to 1 (complete similarity). In its TCRdb copy, this immuneACCESS table keeps in-frame sequences only and misses some clones. Where compared with another copy, unresolved V genes explain less than half of these, and the others have no known cause. V and J calls and clone size are as listed in that table; D and trimming were resolved from the DNA. This sample holds 2,000 or so clones; around three quarters were observed only once. Jointly, the top ten make up roughly 10% of the sample.

Sequencing input: IFN-gamma+ CD8+ T cells from synovial fluid. This sample's cell subset or site label indicates: IL-17A-IFNgamma+ memory CD8+ (Tc1) cells. Rearrangement joined TRBV6-1 to TRBJ2-1; 7 nucleotides in the junction match TRBD2. The receptor was derived from a human donor with psoriatic arthritis. This receptor has the CDR3 CASSEGLAESPYNEQFF. Read as DNA, the sequence is TGTGCCAGCAGTGAAGGGCTAGCGGAGAGCCCCTACAATGAGCAGTTCTTC.